The clone carrying this TCR beta chain has a handful of counts. Its matching antigen is unknown. These data are taken from a study of T cells in localized non-small cell lung cancer. General study points: Without multi-region sequencing, intratumor heterogeneity could not be excluded. Within adjacent lung there appeared a median 57 of the top 100 tumor clones.

J was trimmed by 5 bases and V by 4 bases; bases with no gene match: 12. Germline V gives CDR1 SNHLY, CDR2 FYNNEI. CDR3 size: 16 residues. This table comes from immunoSEQ multiplex PCR, and its TCRdb copy is limited to in-frame clones, with some not included. This table has more than 45,000 clones, over 80% appearing once. This specimen consisted of peripheral blood mononuclear cells, obtained before any cancer treatment. The chain joins TRBV2 to TRBJ2-3, with 7 bases aligning to TRBD1. The source is a man aged 40-75 years with stage III lung adenocarcinoma. This chain's CDR3 is CASSGFKGAEEDTQYF. CDR3 DNA sequence: TGTGCCAGCAGTGGATTTAAGGGGGCGGAGGAAGATACGCAGTATTTT. Combining the CDR3 with reference TRBV2 and TRBJ2-3 gives the whole variable domain EPEVTQTPSHQVTQMGQEVILRCVPISNHLYFYWYRQILGQKVEFLVSFYNNEISEKSEIFDDQFSVERPDGSNFTLKIRSTKLEDSAMYFCASSGFKGAEEDTQYFGPGTRLTVL.